Shown below are 12 T cell receptor beta chains from a single sample sequenced in a study of blood T cell repertoires in COVID-19 (dated by TCRdb to 2018 to 2020). Library preparation used the immunoSEQ multiplex PCR assay. In TCRdb, the immuneACCESS table is reduced to in-frame sequences with V and J assigned. These tables do not hold every clone; where another copy was compared, an unresolved V gene accounts for under half, and the others remain unexplained. Here the sample has roughly 150,000 clones; 60% to 80% occur a single time. 2.8% of the sample belongs to the ten largest clones. The sample consisted of peripheral blood. The receptors here all came from a man between 70 and 80 years old with acute or convalescent COVID-19.

The chain uses TRBV6-6 and TRBJ2-7, with 9 bases fitting TRBD2. J lost 7 bases, V lost 0 bases, and 7 bases had no gene match. Germline V gene lookup returns CDR1 MNHNY and CDR2 SVGAGI (reference sequence). This CDR3 region has 15 residues. CDR3 nucleotides: TGTGCCAGCAGTTACTCTGGTAGCGGGAGATTTGAGCAGTACTTC. This gives the protein CASSYSGSGRFEQYF.

This clone appeared a single time. The chain links TRBV6-1 to TRBJ1-2; D call uncertain. In germline, CDR1 is MNHNS, CDR2 SASEGT. CDR3 size: 13 residues. Trimming cost V 2 bases and J 3 bases, with 7 bases left between them. CDR3 bases: TGTGCCAGCAGTGAAAGAGGGTACTATGGCTACACCTTC. Its translation: CASSERGYYGYTF.

This clone was observed a few times. The V and J genes are TRBV9 and TRBJ1-4, with TRBD1 matching 7 bases. CDR3 length: 14 amino acids. Germline values: CDR1 SGDLS, CDR2 YYNGEE. The V gene end was trimmed by 4 bases and the J gene end by 4 bases; junction bases not matched to a gene: 4. The CDR3 DNA sequence: TGTGCCAGCAGCAGGACAGGAAATAATGAAAAACTGTTTTTT. Its translation: CASSRTGNNEKLFF.

The chain is built from TRBV12-5 and TRBJ2-5; D perhaps matches TRBD1 (6 bases). The V end was cut by 5 bases, the J end by 4 bases, with 20 bases between. Germline V gives CDR1 LGHNT, CDR2 FRNRAP. The CDR3 runs 16 residues. In DNA form, the CDR3 reads TGTGCTAGTGGTCCACCCCCACAGGGCGGCGGAGAGACCCAGTACTTC. Translation: CASGPPPQGGGETQYF.

The chain is built from TRBV14 and TRBJ1-2, with 8 bases fitting TRBD1. In germline, CDR1 is SGHDN, CDR2 FVKESK. The junction had 1 base not matched to a gene; V was cut back by 0 bases and J by 4 bases. The CDR3 sequence is 14 residues long. CDR3 region: CASSQDQGAYGYTF. CDR3 in DNA: TGTGCCAGCAGCCAAGACCAGGGGGCCTATGGCTACACCTTC. The whole variable domain, filled in from reference TRBV14 and TRBJ1-2, reads EAGVTQFPSHSVIEKGQTVTLRCDPISGHDNLYWYRRVMGKEIKFLLHFVKESKQDESGMPNNRFLAERTGGTYSTLKVQPAELEDSGVYFCASSQDQGAYGYTFGSGTRLTVV.

Here the CDR3 DNA reads TGTGCCACCACCGAGGGACTAGGGCGCAATGAGCAGTTCTTC. This encodes CATTEGLGRNEQFF. The rearrangement joins TRBV6-5 to TRBJ2-1, with 8 bases aligning to TRBD2. In germline, CDR1 is MNHEY, CDR2 SVGAGI. Losses at the gene ends were 10 bases for V and 6 bases for J; bases not matched to a gene: 11. The length of the CDR3 is 14 residues.

This clone was counted only a few times. The chain employs TRBV28 and TRBJ2-4; 7 bases match TRBD1. Trimming took 6 bases from V and 2 from J; bases not matched to a gene: 7. This CDR3 region has 15 residues. The germline V gene has CDR1 MDHEN and CDR2 SYDVKM. The CDR3 sequence: CASSPQGSTKNIQYF. In nucleotides, the CDR3 is TGTGCCAGCAGCCCACAGGGGAGTACCAAAAACATTCAGTACTTC.

This clone was counted a single time. The chain combines TRBV19 with TRBJ2-1; 8 bases fit TRBD2. CDR3 length: 15 amino acids. After removal of 0 bases from V and 8 bases from J, the junction contained 6 bases not matched to a gene. Germline CDR1 is LNHDA and CDR2 is SQIVND (reference sequence). The CDR3 sequence is CASSIDAAGVDEQFF. DNA of the CDR3: TGTGCCAGTAGTATAGATGCAGCGGGGGTTGATGAGCAGTTCTTC.

The chain carries TRBV10-2 and TRBJ2-3; D ambiguous. Trimming removed 4 bases at V and 6 bases at J, with 8 bases between. The CDR3 runs to 12 residues. Per germline, CDR1 WSHSY and CDR2 SAAADI. The CDR3: CASSASRDTQYF. DNA for the CDR3: TGCGCCAGCAGTGCTTCGCGGGATACGCAGTATTTT.

V gene TRBV27 combines with J gene TRBJ2-1, with 7 bases aligning to TRBD1. After removal of 4 bases from V and 9 bases from J, the junction contained 3 bases not matched to a gene. Germline CDR1 is MNHEY and CDR2 is SMNVEV (reference sequence). The CDR3 loop spans 12 amino acids. The CDR3 region is CASSWDRGEQFF. In DNA, the CDR3 is TGTGCCAGCAGTTGGGACAGAGGTGAGCAGTTCTTC.

This chain joins TRBV9 and TRBJ1-4, with D perhaps TRBD1 (6 bases). The germline V gene encodes CDR1 SGDLS and CDR2 YYNGEE. V lost 0 bases to trimming and J lost 1 base, with 10 bases between them. The CDR3 runs to 16 residues. Here the CDR3 DNA reads TGTGCCAGCAGCGTAGATCCGGACAGAACTAATGAAAAACTGTTTTTT. Its translation: CASSVDPDRTNEKLFF.

This rearrangement joins TRBV6-5 to TRBJ1-1; D gene uncertain. This CDR3 contains 14 residues. The V end was cut by 4 bases, the J end by 2 bases, with 11 bases between. Germline V CDR1 and CDR2: MNHEY, SVGAGI. CDR3 DNA sequence: TGTGCCAGCAGTTCGAGGATCGCTAACACTGAAGCTTTCTTT. Translating it yields CASSSRIANTEAFF.